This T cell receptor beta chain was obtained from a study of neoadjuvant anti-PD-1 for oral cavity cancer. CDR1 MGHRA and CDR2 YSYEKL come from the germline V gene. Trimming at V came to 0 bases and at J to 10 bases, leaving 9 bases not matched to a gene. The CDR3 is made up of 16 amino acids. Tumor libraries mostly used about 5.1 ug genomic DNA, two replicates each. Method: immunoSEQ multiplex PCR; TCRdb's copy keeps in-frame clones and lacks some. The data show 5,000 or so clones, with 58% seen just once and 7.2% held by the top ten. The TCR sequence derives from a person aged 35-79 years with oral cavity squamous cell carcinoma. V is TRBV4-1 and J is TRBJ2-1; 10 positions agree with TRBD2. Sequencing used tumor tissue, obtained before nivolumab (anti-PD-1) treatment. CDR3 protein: CASSQEPNLAGEEQFF. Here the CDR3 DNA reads TGCGCCAGCAGCCAAGAGCCTAACCTAGCGGGAGAGGAGCAGTTCTTC.